This is a list of T cell receptor beta chains from one sample in a study of blood T cell repertoires in COVID-19. Profiling relied on immunoSEQ multiplex PCR, and the TCRdb table lists in-frame clones only, not all of them. The top ten hold approximately 0.99% of the sample, which has some 170,000 clones, approximately 81% seen once. Sequencing used peripheral blood. The receptors derive from a man in his forties or fifties with acute or convalescent COVID-19. Both conserved end residues are part of each CDR3. The order of the fields is clone size, CDR3 length, J gene, V gene, D gene, CDR3 DNA, CDR3 protein. The D gene is left open where the match is weak. Clone size is given for some rows only: seen once, a few or many times, or a class if the clone is expanded.

abundance: .; len: 11; j_gene: TRBJ2-5; v_gene: TRBV12-3/TRBV12-4; d_gene: .; CDR3nt: TGTGCCAGCACCGAGAAAGAGACCCAGTACTTC; CDR3aa: CASTEKETQYF
abundance: .; len: 17; j_gene: TRBJ1-1; v_gene: TRBV30; d_gene: TRBD1; CDR3nt: TGTGCCTGGACTCTACCGGACAGGCGGATATCGTATATTGAAGCTTTCTTT; CDR3aa: CAWTLPDRRISYIEAFF
abundance: .; len: 13; j_gene: TRBJ2-5; v_gene: TRBV6-5; d_gene: .; CDR3nt: TGTGCCAGCAGGATGGAGCGAAAAGAGACCCAGTACTTC; CDR3aa: CASRMERKETQYF
abundance: .; len: 14; j_gene: TRBJ1-6; v_gene: TRBV5-1; d_gene: .; CDR3nt: TGCGCCAGCAGCCCCACTTCATCCCGGGCACCCCTCCACTTT; CDR3aa: CASSPTSSRAPLHF
abundance: once; len: 22; j_gene: TRBJ1-1; v_gene: TRBV12-5; d_gene: TRBD1; CDR3nt: TGTGCTAGTGCCTTCCCGTCCCCCGGCCGTAACATTGTGGGGACAGGGAACACTGAAGCTTTCTTT; CDR3aa: CASAFPSPGRNIVGTGNTEAFF
abundance: .; len: 14; j_gene: TRBJ2-3; v_gene: TRBV5-1; d_gene: .; CDR3nt: TGCGCCAGCAGCTTACAGTCTAGCACAGATACGCAGTATTTT; CDR3aa: CASSLQSSTDTQYF
abundance: once; len: 15; j_gene: TRBJ1-5; v_gene: TRBV6-5; d_gene: .; CDR3nt: TGTGCCAGCAGGCCCTCAGGGTCCAGCAATCAGCCCCAGCATTTT; CDR3aa: CASRPSGSSNQPQHF
abundance: .; len: 14; j_gene: TRBJ1-2; v_gene: TRBV7-2; d_gene: TRBD1; CDR3nt: TGTGCCAGCAGCGCAAGGACAGGCAACTATGGCTACACCTTC; CDR3aa: CASSARTGNYGYTF
abundance: few; len: 12; j_gene: TRBJ1-2; v_gene: TRBV7-9; d_gene: .; CDR3nt: TGTGCCAGCACACAGGGAAGCAAGGGCTACACCTTC; CDR3aa: CASTQGSKGYTF
abundance: .; len: 15; j_gene: TRBJ1-5; v_gene: TRBV6-5; d_gene: .; CDR3nt: TGTGCCAGCACAGCACAGGGAAATATTTATCAGCCCCAGCATTTT; CDR3aa: CASTAQGNIYQPQHF
abundance: .; len: 15; j_gene: TRBJ2-6; v_gene: TRBV19; d_gene: .; CDR3nt: TGTGCCAGTAGTATAACGGGTCCTGGGGCCAACGTCCTGACTTTC; CDR3aa: CASSITGPGANVLTF
abundance: .; len: 17; j_gene: TRBJ2-1; v_gene: TRBV7-3; d_gene: TRBD1; CDR3nt: TGTGCCAGCAGCTTAACGGTTCGGGACAGGGGTTCAAGTGAGCAGTTCTTC; CDR3aa: CASSLTVRDRGSSEQFF